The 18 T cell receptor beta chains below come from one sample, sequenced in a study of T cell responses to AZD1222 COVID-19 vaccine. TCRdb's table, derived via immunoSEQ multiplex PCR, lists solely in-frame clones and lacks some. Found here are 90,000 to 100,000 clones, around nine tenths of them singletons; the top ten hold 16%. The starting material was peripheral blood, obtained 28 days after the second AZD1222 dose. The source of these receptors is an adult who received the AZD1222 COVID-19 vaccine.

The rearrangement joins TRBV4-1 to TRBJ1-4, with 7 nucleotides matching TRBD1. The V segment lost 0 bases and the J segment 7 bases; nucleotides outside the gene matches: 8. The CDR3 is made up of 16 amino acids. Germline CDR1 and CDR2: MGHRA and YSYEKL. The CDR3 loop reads CASSQDPGTAAEKLFF. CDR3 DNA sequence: TGCGCCAGCAGCCAAGATCCAGGGACAGCGGCTGAAAAACTGTTTTTT.

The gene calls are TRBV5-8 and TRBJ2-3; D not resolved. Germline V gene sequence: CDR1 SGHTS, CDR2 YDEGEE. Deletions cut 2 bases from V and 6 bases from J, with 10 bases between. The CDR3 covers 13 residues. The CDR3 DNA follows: TGTGCCAGCAGCTTATCTGTCAGGGATACGCAGTATTTT. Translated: CASSLSVRDTQYF.

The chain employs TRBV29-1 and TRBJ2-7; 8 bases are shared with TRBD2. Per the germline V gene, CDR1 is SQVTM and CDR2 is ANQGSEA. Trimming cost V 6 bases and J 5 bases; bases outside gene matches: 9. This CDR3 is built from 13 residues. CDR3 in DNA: TGCAGCGTCTCGGGACTAGGGCACCACGAGCAGTACTTC. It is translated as CSVSGLGHHEQYF.

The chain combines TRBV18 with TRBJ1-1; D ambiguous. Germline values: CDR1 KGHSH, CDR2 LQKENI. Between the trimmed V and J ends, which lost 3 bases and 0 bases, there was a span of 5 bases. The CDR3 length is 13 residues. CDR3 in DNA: TGTGCCAGCTCACCGGAATTGAACACTGAAGCTTTCTTT. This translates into CASSPELNTEAFF.

The CDR3 sequence: CSVETNPGYGYTF. CDR3 nucleotides: TGCAGCGTTGAAACGAATCCAGGCTATGGCTACACCTTC. The V call is TRBV29-1, the J call TRBJ1-2; D gene ambiguous. The germline CDR1 and CDR2 sequences are SQVTM and ANQGSEA. The V end lost 2 bases, the J end lost 4 bases, and 11 bases lay between the germline ends. This CDR3 comprises 13 residues.

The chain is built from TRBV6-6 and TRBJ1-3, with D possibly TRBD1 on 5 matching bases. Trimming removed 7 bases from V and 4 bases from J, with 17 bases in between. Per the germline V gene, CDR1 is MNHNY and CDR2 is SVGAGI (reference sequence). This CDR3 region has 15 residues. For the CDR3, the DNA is TGTGCCAGCACCGCGGGACGGTTTATCGGAAACACCATATATTTT. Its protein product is CASTAGRFIGNTIYF.

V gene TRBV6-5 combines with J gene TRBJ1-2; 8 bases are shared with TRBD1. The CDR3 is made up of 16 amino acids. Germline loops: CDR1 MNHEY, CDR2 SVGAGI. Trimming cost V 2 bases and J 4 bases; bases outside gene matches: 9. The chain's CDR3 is CASSYILGGTGYGYTF. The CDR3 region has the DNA TGTGCCAGCAGTTACATCTTGGGCGGGACAGGCTATGGCTACACCTTC.

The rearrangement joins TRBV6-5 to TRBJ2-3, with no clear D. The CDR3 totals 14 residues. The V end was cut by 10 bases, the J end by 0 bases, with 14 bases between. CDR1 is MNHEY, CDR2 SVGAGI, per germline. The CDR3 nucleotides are TGTGCCACCTTGCCTGGACGGAGCACAGATACGCAGTATTTT. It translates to CATLPGRSTDTQYF.

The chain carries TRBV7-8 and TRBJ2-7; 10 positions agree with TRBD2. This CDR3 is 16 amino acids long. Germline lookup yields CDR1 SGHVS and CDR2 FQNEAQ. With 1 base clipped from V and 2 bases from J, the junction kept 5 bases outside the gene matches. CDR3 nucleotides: TGTGCCAGCAGCTTAGAGGGACTAGCGTTCACCTACGAGCAGTACTTC. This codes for CASSLEGLAFTYEQYF.

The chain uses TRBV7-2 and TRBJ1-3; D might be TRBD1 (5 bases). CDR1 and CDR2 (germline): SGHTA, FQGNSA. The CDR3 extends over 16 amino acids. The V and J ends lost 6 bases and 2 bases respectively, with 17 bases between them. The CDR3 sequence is CASRHGGGITGNTIYF. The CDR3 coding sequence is TGTGCCAGCAGACATGGCGGGGGAATAACTGGAAACACCATATATTTT.

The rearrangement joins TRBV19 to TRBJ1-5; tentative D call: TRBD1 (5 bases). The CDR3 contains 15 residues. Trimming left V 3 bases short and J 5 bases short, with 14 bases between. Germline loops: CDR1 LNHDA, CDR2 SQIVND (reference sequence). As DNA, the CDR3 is TGTGCCAGTAGTATCTCAGTGGGGCCCTATCAGCCCCAGCATTTT. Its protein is CASSISVGPYQPQHF.

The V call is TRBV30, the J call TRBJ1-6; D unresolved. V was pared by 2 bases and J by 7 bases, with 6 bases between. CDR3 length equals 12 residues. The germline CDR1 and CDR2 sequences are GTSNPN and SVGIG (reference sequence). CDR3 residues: CAWSRRNSPLHF. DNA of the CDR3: TGTGCCTGGAGTCGACGGAATTCACCCCTCCACTTT. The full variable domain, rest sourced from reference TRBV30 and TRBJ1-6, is SQTIHQWPATLVQPVGSPLSLECTVEGTSNPNLYWYRQAAGRGLQLLFYSVGIGQISSEVPQNLSASRPQDRQFILSSKKLLLSDSGFYLCAWSRRNSPLHFGNGTRLTVT.

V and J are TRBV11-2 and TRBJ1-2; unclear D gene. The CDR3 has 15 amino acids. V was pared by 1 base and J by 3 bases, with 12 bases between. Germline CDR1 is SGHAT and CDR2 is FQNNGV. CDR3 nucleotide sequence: TGTGCCAGCAGCTTAGCGGAACGGGCATACTATGGCTACACCTTC. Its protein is CASSLAERAYYGYTF.

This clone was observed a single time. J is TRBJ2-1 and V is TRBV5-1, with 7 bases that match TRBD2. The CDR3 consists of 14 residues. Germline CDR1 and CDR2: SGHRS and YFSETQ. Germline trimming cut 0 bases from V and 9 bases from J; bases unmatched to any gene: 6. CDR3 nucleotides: TGCGCCAGCAGCTTGGGACTAGCCCAGAGTGAGCAGTTCTTC. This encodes CASSLGLAQSEQFF.

The CDR3 is CATYSVAHTEAFF. The CDR3 bases are TGTGCCACCTATTCTGTGGCGCACACTGAAGCTTTCTTT. V gene TRBV27 combines with J gene TRBJ1-1, with no clear D. Germline loops: CDR1 MNHEY, CDR2 SMNVEV (reference sequence). The V end was cut by 10 bases, the J end by 3 bases, with 15 bases between. CDR3 length: 13 residues.

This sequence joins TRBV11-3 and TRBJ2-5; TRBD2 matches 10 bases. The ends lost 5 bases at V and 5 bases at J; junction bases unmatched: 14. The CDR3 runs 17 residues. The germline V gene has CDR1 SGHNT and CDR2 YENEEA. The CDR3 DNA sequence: TGTGCCAGCAGCGAACGGACTAGCGGAGCCCTAAGGGAGACCCAGTACTTC. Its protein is CASSERTSGALRETQYF.

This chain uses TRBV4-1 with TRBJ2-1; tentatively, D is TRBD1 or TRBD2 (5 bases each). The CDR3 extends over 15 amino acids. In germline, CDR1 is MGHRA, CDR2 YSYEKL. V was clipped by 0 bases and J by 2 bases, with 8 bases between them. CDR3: CASSQEGRAYNEQFF. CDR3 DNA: TGCGCCAGCAGCCAAGAGGGGCGGGCCTACAATGAGCAGTTCTTC.

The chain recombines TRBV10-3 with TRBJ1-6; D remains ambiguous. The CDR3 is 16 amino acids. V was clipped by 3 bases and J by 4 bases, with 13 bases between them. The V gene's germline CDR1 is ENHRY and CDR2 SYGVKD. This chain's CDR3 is CAISDQVSTYNSPLHF. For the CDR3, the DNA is TGTGCCATCAGTGACCAGGTTTCCACTTATAATTCACCCCTCCACTTT.